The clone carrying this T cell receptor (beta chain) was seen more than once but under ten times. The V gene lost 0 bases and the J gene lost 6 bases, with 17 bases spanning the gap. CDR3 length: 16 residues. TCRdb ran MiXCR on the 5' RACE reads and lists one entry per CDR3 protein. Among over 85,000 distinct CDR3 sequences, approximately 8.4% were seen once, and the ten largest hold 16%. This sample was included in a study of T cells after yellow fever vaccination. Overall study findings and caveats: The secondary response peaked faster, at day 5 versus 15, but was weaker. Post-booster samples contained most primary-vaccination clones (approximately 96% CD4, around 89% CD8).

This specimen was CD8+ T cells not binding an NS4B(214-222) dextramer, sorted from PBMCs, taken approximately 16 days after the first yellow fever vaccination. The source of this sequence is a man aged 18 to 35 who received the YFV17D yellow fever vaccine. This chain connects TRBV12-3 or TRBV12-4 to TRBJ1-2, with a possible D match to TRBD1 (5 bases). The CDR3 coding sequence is TGTGCCAGCAGTTTAGCGTCGGGACGGGGACTTAATGGCTACACCTTC. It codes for CASSLASGRGLNGYTF.